The clone carrying this TCR beta chain was observed a handful of times. TCRdb processed the 5' RACE reads anew with MiXCR; each CDR3 protein has one entry. The sample records around 31,000 distinct CDR3 sequences, about 8.6% being singletons. This sample is part of a study of chronic HIV infection and antiretroviral therapy. What was sequenced was peripheral blood. This clonotype was obtained from an adult who had HIV and had not received antiretroviral therapy, or was an uninfected healthy control (not recorded which).

The CDR3: CASGNGYEQYF. The CDR3 bases are TGTGCGAGCGGGAACGGGTACGAGCAGTACTTC. V usage is TRBV7-9 and J usage is TRBJ2-7, with TRBD2 matching over 7 bases. This CDR3 region has 11 residues. CDR1 and CDR2 (germline): SEHNR, FQNEAQ (reference sequence).